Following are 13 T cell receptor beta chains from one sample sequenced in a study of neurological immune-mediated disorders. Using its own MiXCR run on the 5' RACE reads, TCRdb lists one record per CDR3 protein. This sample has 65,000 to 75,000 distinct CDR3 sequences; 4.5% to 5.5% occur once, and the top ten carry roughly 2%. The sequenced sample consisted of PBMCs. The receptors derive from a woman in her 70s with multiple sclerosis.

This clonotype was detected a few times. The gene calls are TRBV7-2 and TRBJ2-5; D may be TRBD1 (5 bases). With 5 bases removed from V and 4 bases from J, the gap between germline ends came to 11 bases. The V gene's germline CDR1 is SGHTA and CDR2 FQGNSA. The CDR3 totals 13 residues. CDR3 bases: TGTGCCAGCAGCCTCGGACAAGGAGAGACCCAGTACTTC. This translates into CASSLGQGETQYF.

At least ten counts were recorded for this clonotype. The CDR3 DNA is TGTGCCAGCAGCTTAGCGGGGGCCCAAGAGACCCAGTACTTC. Its translation is CASSLAGAQETQYF. The chain is built from TRBV7-2 and TRBJ2-5; tentative D call: TRBD1 (6 bases). This CDR3 contains 14 residues. The V end lost 0 bases, the J end lost 1 base, and 6 bases lay between the germline ends. Germline V gene data show CDR1 as SGHTA and CDR2 as FQGNSA.

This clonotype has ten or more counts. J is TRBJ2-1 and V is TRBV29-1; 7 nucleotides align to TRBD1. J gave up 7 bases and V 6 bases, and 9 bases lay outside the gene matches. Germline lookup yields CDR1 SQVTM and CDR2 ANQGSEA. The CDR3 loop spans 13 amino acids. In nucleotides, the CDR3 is TGCAGCGTCTTAGGACAGGTTCTAAATGAGCAGTTCTTC. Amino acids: CSVLGQVLNEQFF.

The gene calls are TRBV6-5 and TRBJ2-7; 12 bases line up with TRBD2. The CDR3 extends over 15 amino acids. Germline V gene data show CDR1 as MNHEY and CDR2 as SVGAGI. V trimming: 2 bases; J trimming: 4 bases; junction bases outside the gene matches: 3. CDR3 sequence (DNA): TGTGCCAGCAGTTACAAACTAGCGGGAGGATACGAGCAGTACTTC. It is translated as CASSYKLAGGYEQYF.

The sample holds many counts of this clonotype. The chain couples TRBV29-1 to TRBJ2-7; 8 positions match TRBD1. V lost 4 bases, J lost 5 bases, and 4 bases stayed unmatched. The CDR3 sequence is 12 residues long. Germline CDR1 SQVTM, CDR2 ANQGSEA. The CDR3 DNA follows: TGCAGCGTTGGCACAGGGGGTAACGAGCAGTACTTC. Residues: CSVGTGGNEQYF.

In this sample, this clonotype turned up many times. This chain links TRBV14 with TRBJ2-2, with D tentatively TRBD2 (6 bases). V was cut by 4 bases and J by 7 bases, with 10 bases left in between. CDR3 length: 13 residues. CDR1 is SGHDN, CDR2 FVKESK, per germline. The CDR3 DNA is TGTGCCAGCAGCCGGAGGGGCTACGGGGAGCTGTTTTTT. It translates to CASSRRGYGELFF.

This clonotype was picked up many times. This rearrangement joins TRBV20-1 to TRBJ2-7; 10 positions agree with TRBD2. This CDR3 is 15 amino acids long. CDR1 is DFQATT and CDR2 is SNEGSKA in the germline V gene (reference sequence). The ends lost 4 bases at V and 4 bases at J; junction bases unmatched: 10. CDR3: CSATTGTSAKYEQYF. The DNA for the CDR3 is TGCAGTGCTACCACCGGGACTAGCGCGAAATACGAGCAGTACTTC.

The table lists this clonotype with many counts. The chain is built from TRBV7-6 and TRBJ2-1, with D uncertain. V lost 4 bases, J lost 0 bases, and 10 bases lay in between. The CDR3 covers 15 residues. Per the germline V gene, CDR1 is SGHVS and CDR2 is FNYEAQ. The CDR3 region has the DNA TGTGCCAGCAGCTCGACTTCGAGCTCCTACAATGAGCAGTTCTTC. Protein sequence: CASSSTSSSYNEQFF.

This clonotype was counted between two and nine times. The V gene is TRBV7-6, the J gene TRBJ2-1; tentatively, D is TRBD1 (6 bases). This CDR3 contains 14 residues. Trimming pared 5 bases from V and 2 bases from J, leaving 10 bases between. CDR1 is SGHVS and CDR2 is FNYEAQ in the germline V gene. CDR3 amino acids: CASSQRDTYNEQFF. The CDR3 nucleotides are TGTGCCAGCAGCCAGAGGGACACCTACAATGAGCAGTTCTTC. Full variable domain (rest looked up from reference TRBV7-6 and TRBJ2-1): GAGVSQSPRYKVTKRGQDVALRCDPISGHVSLYWYRQALGQGPEFLTYFNYEAQQDKSGLPNDRFSAERPEGSISTLTIQRTEQRDSAMYRCASSQRDTYNEQFFGPGTRLTVL.

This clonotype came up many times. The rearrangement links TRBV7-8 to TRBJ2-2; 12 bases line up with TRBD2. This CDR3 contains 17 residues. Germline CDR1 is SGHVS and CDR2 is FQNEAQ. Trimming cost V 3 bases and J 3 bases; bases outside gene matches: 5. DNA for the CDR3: TGTGCCAGCAGCTTTAGTGGACTAGCGGGGTACACCGGGGAGCTGTTTTTT. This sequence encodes CASSFSGLAGYTGELFF.

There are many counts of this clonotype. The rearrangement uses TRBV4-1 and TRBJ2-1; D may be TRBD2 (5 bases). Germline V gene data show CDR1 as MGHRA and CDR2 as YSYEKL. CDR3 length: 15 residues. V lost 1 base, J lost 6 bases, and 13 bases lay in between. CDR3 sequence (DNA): TGCGCCAGCAGCCAAGTGTTTCAGGCGGGCAATGAGCAGTTCTTC. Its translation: CASSQVFQAGNEQFF.

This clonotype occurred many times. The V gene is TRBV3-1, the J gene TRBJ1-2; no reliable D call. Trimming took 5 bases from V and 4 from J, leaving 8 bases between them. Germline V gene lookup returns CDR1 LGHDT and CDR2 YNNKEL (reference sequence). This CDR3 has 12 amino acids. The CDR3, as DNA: TGTGCCAGCAGCTCTTACTCCTATGGCTACACCTTC. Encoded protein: CASSSYSYGYTF. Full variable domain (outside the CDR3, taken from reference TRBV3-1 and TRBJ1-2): DTAVSQTPKYLVTQMGNDKSIKCEQNLGHDTMYWYKQDSKKFLKIMFSYNNKELIINETVPNRFSPKSPDKAHLNLHINSLELGDSAVYFCASSSYSYGYTFGSGTRLTVV.

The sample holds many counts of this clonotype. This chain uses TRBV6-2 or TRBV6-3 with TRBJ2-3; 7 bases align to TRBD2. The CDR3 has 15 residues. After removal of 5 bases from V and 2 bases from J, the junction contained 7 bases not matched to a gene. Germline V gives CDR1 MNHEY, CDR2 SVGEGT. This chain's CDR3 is CASSRRGGTTDTQYF. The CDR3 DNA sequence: TGTGCCAGCAGTAGGAGGGGAGGGACCACAGATACGCAGTATTTT.